This T cell receptor (beta chain) was observed in a study of T cell changes during pregnancy in multiple sclerosis. TCRdb's copy holds only in-frame clones and misses some; the assay was immunoSEQ multiplex PCR. This sample yields about 58,000 clones, of which roughly 89% are seen a single time; about 0.49% belongs to the top ten. This CDR3 is built from 14 residues. Looked up from germline, CDR1 is SEHNR and CDR2 is FQNEAQ (reference sequence). V was pared by 3 bases and J by 2 bases, with 10 bases between. The rearrangement links TRBV7-9 to TRBJ1-2; a weak D match, TRBD1 (5 bases). The origin of this receptor is a female donor in good health, enrolled as a control in a pregnancy study. The sequenced sample was CD4+ T cells from peripheral blood mononuclear cells, obtained after pregnancy. This CDR3 is CASSLGQSNYGYTF. CDR3 DNA: TGTGCCAGCAGCTTGGGGCAGTCAAACTATGGCTACACCTTC.